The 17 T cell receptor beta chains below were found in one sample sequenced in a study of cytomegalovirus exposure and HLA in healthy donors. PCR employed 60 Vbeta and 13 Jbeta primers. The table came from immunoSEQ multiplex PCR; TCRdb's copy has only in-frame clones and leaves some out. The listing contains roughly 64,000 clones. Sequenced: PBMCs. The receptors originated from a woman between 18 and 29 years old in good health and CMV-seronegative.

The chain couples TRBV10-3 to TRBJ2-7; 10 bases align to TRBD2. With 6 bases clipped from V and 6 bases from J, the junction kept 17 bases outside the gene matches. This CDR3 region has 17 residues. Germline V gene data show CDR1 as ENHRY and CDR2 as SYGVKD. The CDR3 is CAISGGIAGGAKGEQYF. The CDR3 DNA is TGTGCCATCAGCGGGGGGATAGCGGGAGGCGCCAAAGGCGAGCAGTACTTC.

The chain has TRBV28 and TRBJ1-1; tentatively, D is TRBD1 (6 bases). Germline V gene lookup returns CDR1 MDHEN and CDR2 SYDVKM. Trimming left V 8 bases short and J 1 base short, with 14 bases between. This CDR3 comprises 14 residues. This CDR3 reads CASGSGAGNTEAFF. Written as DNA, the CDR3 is TGTGCCAGCGGCTCAGGGGCAGGGAACACTGAAGCTTTCTTT.

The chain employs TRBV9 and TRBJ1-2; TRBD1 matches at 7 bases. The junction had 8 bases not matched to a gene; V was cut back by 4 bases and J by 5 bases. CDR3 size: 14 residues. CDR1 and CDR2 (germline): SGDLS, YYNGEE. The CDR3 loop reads CASSSGDRVYGYTF. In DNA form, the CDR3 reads TGTGCCAGCAGCTCAGGCGACAGGGTTTATGGCTACACCTTC.

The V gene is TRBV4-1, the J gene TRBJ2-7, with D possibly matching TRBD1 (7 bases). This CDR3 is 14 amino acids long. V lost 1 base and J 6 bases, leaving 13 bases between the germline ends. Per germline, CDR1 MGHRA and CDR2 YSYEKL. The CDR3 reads CASSQGAGGGEQYF. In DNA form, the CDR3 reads TGCGCCAGCAGCCAAGGCGCAGGGGGAGGCGAGCAGTACTTC.

CDR3 residues: CASSVIAGISTDTQYF. CDR3 bases: TGTGCCAGCAGCGTAATAGCGGGTATAAGCACAGATACGCAGTATTTT. The V and J genes are TRBV9 and TRBJ2-3; TRBD2 matches 7 bases. The CDR3 runs 16 residues. The germline V gene encodes CDR1 SGDLS and CDR2 YYNGEE. V lost 1 base and J lost 0; bases outside the gene matches: 5.

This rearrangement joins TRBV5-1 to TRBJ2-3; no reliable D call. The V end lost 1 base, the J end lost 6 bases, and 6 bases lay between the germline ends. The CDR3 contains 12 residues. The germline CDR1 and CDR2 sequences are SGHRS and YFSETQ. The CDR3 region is CASSLSSDTQYF. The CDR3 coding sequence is TGCGCCAGCAGCTTGTCGTCGGATACGCAGTATTTT.

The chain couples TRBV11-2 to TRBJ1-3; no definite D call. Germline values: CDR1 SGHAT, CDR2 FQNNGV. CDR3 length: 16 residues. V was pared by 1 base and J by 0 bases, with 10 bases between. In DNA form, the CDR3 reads TGTGCCAGCAGCTTAGGGTTCCAGTCCTCTGGAAACACCATATATTTT. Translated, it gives CASSLGFQSSGNTIYF.

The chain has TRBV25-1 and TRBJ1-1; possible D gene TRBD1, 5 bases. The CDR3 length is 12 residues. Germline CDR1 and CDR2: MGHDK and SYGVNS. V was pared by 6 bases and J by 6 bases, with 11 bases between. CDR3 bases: TGTGCCAGCAGCGGTCAGGGTGCTGAAGCTTTCTTT. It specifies CASSGQGAEAFF.

The CDR3 here is CASPGSPSTGTYEQYF. CDR3 nucleotides: TGTGCCAGCCCCGGAAGCCCCTCGACGGGAACCTACGAGCAGTACTTC. This sequence joins TRBV28 and TRBJ2-7, with a weak D call TRBD2 (5 bases). This CDR3 has 16 amino acids. V was clipped by 8 bases and J by 2 bases, with 22 bases between them. Looked up from germline, CDR1 is MDHEN and CDR2 is SYDVKM.

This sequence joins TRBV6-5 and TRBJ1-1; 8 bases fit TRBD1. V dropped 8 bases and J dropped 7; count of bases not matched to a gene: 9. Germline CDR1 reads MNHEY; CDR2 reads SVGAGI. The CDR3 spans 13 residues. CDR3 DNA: TGTGCCAGCGACTCCGGGGACAGGCATGAAGCTTTCTTT. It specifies CASDSGDRHEAFF.

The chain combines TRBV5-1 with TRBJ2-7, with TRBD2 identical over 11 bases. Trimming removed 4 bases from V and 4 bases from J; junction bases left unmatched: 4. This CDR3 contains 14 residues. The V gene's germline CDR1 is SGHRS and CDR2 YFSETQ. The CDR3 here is CASSRGTSGYEQYF. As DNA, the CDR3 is TGCGCCAGCAGCCGCGGGACTAGCGGTTACGAGCAGTACTTC.

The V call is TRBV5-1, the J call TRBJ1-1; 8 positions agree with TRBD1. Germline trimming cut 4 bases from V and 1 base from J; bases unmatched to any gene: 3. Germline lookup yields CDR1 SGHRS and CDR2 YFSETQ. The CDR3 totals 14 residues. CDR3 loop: CASSRTGSNTEAFF. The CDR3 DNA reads TGCGCCAGCAGCAGGACAGGGTCGAACACTGAAGCTTTCTTT.

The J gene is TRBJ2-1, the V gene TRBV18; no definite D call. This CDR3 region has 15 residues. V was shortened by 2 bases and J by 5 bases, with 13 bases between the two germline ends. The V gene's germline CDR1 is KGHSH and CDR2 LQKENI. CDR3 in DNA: TGTGCCAGCTCACCAATCGCGGATTTGGACAATGAGCAGTTCTTC. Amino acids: CASSPIADLDNEQFF.

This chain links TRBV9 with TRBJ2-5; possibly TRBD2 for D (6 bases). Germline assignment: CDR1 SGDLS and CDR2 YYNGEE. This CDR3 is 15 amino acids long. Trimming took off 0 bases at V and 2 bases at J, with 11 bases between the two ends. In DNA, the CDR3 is TGTGCCAGCAGCGTAGTGTCAGGGAGGCAAGAGACCCAGTACTTC. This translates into CASSVVSGRQETQYF. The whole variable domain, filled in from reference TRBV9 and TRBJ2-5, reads DSGVTQTPKHLITATGQRVTLRCSPRSGDLSVYWYQQSLDQGLQFLIQYYNGEERAKGNILERFSAQQFPDLHSELNLSSLELGDSALYFCASSVVSGRQETQYFGPGTRLLVL.

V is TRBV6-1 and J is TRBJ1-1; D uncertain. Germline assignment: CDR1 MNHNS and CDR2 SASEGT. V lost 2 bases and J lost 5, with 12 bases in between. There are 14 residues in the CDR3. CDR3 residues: CASSESGERTEAFF. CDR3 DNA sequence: TGTGCCAGCAGTGAATCCGGGGAGAGGACTGAAGCTTTCTTT.

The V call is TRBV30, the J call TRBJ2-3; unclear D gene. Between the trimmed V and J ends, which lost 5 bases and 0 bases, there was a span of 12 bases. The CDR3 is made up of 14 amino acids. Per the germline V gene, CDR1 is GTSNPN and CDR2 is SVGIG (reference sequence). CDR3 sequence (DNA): TGTGCCTGGGATGCCGGGTCTAGCACAGATACGCAGTATTTT. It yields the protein CAWDAGSSTDTQYF. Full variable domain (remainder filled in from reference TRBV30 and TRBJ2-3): SQTIHQWPATLVQPVGSPLSLECTVEGTSNPNLYWYRQAAGRGLQLLFYSVGIGQISSEVPQNLSASRPQDRQFILSSKKLLLSDSGFYLCAWDAGSSTDTQYFGPGTRLTVL.

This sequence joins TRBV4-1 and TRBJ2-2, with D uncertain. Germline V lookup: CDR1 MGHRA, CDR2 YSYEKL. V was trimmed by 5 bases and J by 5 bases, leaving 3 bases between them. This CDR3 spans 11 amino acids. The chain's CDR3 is CASSETGELFF. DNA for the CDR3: TGCGCCAGCAGCGAGACCGGGGAGCTGTTTTTT.